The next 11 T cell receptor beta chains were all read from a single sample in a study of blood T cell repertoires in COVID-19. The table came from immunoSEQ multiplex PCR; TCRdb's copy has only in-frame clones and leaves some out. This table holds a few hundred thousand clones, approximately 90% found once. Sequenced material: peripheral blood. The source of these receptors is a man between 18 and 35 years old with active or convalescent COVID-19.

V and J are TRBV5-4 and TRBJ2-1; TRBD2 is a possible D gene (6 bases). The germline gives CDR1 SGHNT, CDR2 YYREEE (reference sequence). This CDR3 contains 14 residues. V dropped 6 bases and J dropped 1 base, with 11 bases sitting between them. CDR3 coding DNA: TGTGCCAGCACACCGGGACTGTCCTACAATGAGCAGTTCTTC. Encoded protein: CASTPGLSYNEQFF.

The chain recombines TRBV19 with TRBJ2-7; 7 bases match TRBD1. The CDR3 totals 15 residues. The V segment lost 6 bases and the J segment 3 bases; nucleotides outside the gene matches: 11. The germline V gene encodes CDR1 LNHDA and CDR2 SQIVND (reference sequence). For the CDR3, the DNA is TGTGCCAGTAGCATAACCCGGGACAGAAACTACGAGCAGTACTTC. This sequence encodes CASSITRDRNYEQYF.

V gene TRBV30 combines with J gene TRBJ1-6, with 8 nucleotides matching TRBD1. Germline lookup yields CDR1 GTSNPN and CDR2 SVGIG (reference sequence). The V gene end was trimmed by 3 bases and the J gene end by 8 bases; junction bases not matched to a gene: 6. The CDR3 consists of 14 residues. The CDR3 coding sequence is TGTGCCTGGAGGATAGCACAGGGGGATTCACCCCTCCACTTT. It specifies CAWRIAQGDSPLHF.

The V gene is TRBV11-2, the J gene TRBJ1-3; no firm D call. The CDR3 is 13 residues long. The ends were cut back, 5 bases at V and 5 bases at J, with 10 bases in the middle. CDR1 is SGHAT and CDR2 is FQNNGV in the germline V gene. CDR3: CASSPGRRNTIYF. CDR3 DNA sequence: TGTGCCAGCAGCCCAGGTCGGAGAAACACCATATATTTT.

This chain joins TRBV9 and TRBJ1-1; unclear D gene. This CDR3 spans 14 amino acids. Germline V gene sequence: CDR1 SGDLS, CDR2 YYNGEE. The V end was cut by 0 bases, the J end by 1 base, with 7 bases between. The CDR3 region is CASSVGSGNTEAFF. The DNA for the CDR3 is TGTGCCAGCAGCGTAGGAAGCGGGAACACTGAAGCTTTCTTT.

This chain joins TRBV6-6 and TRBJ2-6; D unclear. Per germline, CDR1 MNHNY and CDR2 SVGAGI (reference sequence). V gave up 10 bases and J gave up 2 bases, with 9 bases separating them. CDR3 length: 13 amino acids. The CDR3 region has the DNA TGTGCCACCTCCGGTCCTGGGGCCAACGTCCTGACTTTC. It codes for CATSGPGANVLTF.

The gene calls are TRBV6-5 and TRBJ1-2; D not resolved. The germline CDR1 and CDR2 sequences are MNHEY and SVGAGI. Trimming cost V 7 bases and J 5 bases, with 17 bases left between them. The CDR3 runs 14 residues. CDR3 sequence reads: CASISRNSMYGYTF. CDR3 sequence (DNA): TGTGCCAGCATAAGTAGGAACAGCATGTATGGCTACACCTTC.

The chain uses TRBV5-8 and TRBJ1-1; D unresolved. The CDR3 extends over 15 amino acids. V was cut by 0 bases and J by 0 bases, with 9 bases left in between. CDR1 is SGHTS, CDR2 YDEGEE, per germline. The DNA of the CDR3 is TGTGCCAGCAGCTTGGCTGGCAGTTTGAACACTGAAGCTTTCTTT. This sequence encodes CASSLAGSLNTEAFF.

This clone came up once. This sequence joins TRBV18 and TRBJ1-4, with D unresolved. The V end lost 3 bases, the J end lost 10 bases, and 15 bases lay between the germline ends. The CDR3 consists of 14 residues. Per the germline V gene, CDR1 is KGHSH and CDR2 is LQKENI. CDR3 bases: TGTGCCAGCTCACCGGGAGTGGCAGGAGGAAAACTGTTTTTT. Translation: CASSPGVAGGKLFF.

In DNA, the CDR3 is TGTGCCAGCAGTAGGTGGGGACAGGACGCCCTGACTTTC. Its translation is CASSRWGQDALTF. This chain links TRBV5-8 with TRBJ2-6; TRBD1 aligns across 8 bases. From germline, CDR1 is SGHTS and CDR2 YDEGEE. The CDR3 is 13 amino acids. V lost 5 bases and J lost 15; bases outside the gene matches: 10.

For the CDR3, the DNA is TGTGCCAGCAGTCCTGACAGGGCCCTCACCGGGGAGCTGTTTTTT. Its translation is CASSPDRALTGELFF. The rearrangement links TRBV6-5 to TRBJ2-2, with TRBD1 matching 7 bases. Germline loops: CDR1 MNHEY, CDR2 SVGAGI. There are 15 residues in the CDR3. V lost 5 bases and J lost 4; bases outside the gene matches: 7.